This is a list of T cell receptor beta chains from one sample in a study of CD8+CD57+ T cells in acquired aplastic anemia. TCRdb redid the calling of the reads with MiXCR, one entry per CDR3 protein. The table records 200,000 to 250,000 distinct CDR3 sequences, under 55% of them present only once. The sequenced material came from sorted CD4+, CD8+, or CD8+CD57+ T cells (not recorded which) from PBMCs. These receptors came from a human donor with aplastic anemia. Each CDR3 is given with its conserved first and last residue. D genes are given only for firm matches. Rows may omit the clone size; those that give it use once, few, many or a size class.

CDR3 DNA: TGTGCCAGCAGCTGGGGACTAGCGGCCAGAGGAGGGGAGCTGTTTTTT; CDR3 protein: CASSWGLAARGGELFF; V gene: TRBV6-5; clone size: few; D gene: TRBD2; J gene: TRBJ2-2
CDR3 DNA: TGTGCCAGCAGTTTCTCAGGGCTTTCACCCCTCCACTTT; CDR3 protein: CASSFSGLSPLHF; V gene: TRBV12-3/TRBV12-4; clone size: NA; D gene: NA; J gene: TRBJ1-6
CDR3 DNA: TGTGCCAGCAGCTTACAGGGAAGCAACACTGAAGCTTTCTTT; CDR3 protein: CASSLQGSNTEAFF; V gene: TRBV7-9; clone size: many; D gene: NA; J gene: TRBJ1-1
CDR3 DNA: TGTGCCAGCAGCTTCGTTCTATACACCGGGGAGCTGTTTTTT; CDR3 protein: CASSFVLYTGELFF; V gene: TRBV5-5; clone size: many; D gene: NA; J gene: TRBJ2-2
CDR3 DNA: TGTGCCAGTAGTAAGACAGGGGGGGATTCGGAGACCCAGTACTTC; CDR3 protein: CASSKTGGDSETQYF; V gene: TRBV19; clone size: many; D gene: TRBD1; J gene: TRBJ2-5
CDR3 DNA: TGTGCCAGCAGCCTGGACGGAATCCGGTCACCCCTCCACTTT; CDR3 protein: CASSLDGIRSPLHF; V gene: TRBV9; clone size: NA; D gene: NA; J gene: TRBJ1-6
CDR3 DNA: TGTGCCAGCAGCTTGGAGCCGGGAACCTACGAGCAGTACTTC; CDR3 protein: CASSLEPGTYEQYF; V gene: TRBV5-5; clone size: many; D gene: NA; J gene: TRBJ2-7
CDR3 DNA: TGCGCCATCAGTGGGGGCCCAGGGGACTTCGAGCAGTACTTC; CDR3 protein: CAISGGPGDFEQYF; V gene: TRBV10-1; clone size: NA; D gene: NA; J gene: TRBJ2-7
CDR3 DNA: TGTGCCAGCAGCTATCCAGGGAGGGGGGATGACGAGCAGTACTTC; CDR3 protein: CASSYPGRGDDEQYF; V gene: TRBV7-9; clone size: few; D gene: NA; J gene: TRBJ2-7
CDR3 DNA: TGTGCCACCAGCAACCAACAGAGCGGGGCCAATGAGCAGTTCTTC; CDR3 protein: CATSNQQSGANEQFF; V gene: TRBV15; clone size: many; D gene: TRBD2; J gene: TRBJ2-1
CDR3 DNA: TGCAGCGTTGAAGTGGGACGGTACTCTGGAAACACCATATATTTT; CDR3 protein: CSVEVGRYSGNTIYF; V gene: TRBV29-1; clone size: many; D gene: NA; J gene: TRBJ1-3
CDR3 DNA: TGCAGCGCCGAAACAGCGGGACAAGAATATTTT; CDR3 protein: CSAETAGQEYF; V gene: TRBV29-1; clone size: many; D gene: NA; J gene: TRBJ1-3
CDR3 DNA: TGTGCCAGCAGCTTTGTCACGGGAGGAAAAGAGACCCAGTACTTC; CDR3 protein: CASSFVTGGKETQYF; V gene: TRBV7-9; clone size: many; D gene: TRBD2; J gene: TRBJ2-5
CDR3 DNA: TGTGCCAGCAGCTTAAGAGCGGGGAGCCAGGAGGCAACTGAAGCTTTCTTT; CDR3 protein: CASSLRAGSQEATEAFF; V gene: TRBV7-3; clone size: many; D gene: NA; J gene: TRBJ1-1
CDR3 DNA: TGTGCCAGCAGCGTAGAGGGGACTGAAGCTTTCTTT; CDR3 protein: CASSVEGTEAFF; V gene: TRBV9; clone size: few; D gene: NA; J gene: TRBJ1-1
CDR3 DNA: TGTGCCAGCAGCAGGGGCGACAGGAACAATGAGCAGTTCTTC; CDR3 protein: CASSRGDRNNEQFF; V gene: TRBV4-2; clone size: many; D gene: NA; J gene: TRBJ2-1
CDR3 DNA: TGTGCCAGCAGTTTCGACTTGAGCTCCTACGAGCAGTACTTC; CDR3 protein: CASSFDLSSYEQYF; V gene: TRBV6-5; clone size: NA; D gene: NA; J gene: TRBJ2-7
CDR3 DNA: TGCAGTGCTTCAGGGGAAAGGAACTATGGCTACACCTTC; CDR3 protein: CSASGERNYGYTF; V gene: TRBV20-1; clone size: NA; D gene: NA; J gene: TRBJ1-2
CDR3 DNA: TGTGCCAGCAGCCTTTTCGTGGGCGCTGAAGCTTTCTTT; CDR3 protein: CASSLFVGAEAFF; V gene: TRBV6-1; clone size: many; D gene: NA; J gene: TRBJ1-1
CDR3 DNA: TGTGCCAGCAGCTCGACCTTGGGGTTCGAAGAGACCCAGTACTTC; CDR3 protein: CASSSTLGFEETQYF; V gene: TRBV7-9; clone size: few; D gene: NA; J gene: TRBJ2-5
CDR3 DNA: TGTGCCAGGTCGGCCGGGGGCCATGAGCAGTTCTTC; CDR3 protein: CARSAGGHEQFF; V gene: TRBV7-2; clone size: many; D gene: NA; J gene: TRBJ2-1
CDR3 DNA: TGTGCCAGCAGCTTAGCGCAAGGGGGATCCTCCTACGAGCAGTACTTC; CDR3 protein: CASSLAQGGSSYEQYF; V gene: TRBV7-9; clone size: NA; D gene: NA; J gene: TRBJ2-7
CDR3 DNA: TGCAGTGCTAGCCGCGGGCCGGATAACTACGAGCAGTACTTC; CDR3 protein: CSASRGPDNYEQYF; V gene: TRBV20-1; clone size: NA; D gene: NA; J gene: TRBJ2-7
CDR3 DNA: TGTGCCACCAGTGCGGTCTGGGGAGAGGCCCAGTACTTT; CDR3 protein: CATSAVWGEAQYF; V gene: TRBV24-1; clone size: NA; D gene: NA; J gene: TRBJ2-5
CDR3 DNA: TGTGCCAGTAGTATCGCGGGACAGGGGGGCGTCGAGCAGTACTTC; CDR3 protein: CASSIAGQGGVEQYF; V gene: TRBV19; clone size: NA; D gene: TRBD1; J gene: TRBJ2-7
CDR3 DNA: TGCGCCAGCAGCTTGGTCGGGGGGGCCAGTACAGATACGCAGTATTTT; CDR3 protein: CASSLVGGASTDTQYF; V gene: TRBV5-1; clone size: few; D gene: TRBD2; J gene: TRBJ2-3
CDR3 DNA: TGCAGTGCCCAGGTGGGGGTCGGTGGCTACACCTTC; CDR3 protein: CSAQVGVGGYTF; V gene: TRBV20-1; clone size: NA; D gene: NA; J gene: TRBJ1-2
CDR3 DNA: TGTGCCGGGGGGACAGGGGAGCTGTTTTTT; CDR3 protein: CAGGTGELFF; V gene: TRBV30; clone size: NA; D gene: NA; J gene: TRBJ2-2
CDR3 DNA: TGTGCCAGCAGTGCCTCCGGGACAGACCTGGAGACCCAGTACTTC; CDR3 protein: CASSASGTDLETQYF; V gene: TRBV12-3/TRBV12-4; clone size: many; D gene: TRBD1; J gene: TRBJ2-5
CDR3 DNA: TGCGCCAGCAGCCAAGTGACAGGAGACACAGATACGCAGTATTTT; CDR3 protein: CASSQVTGDTDTQYF; V gene: TRBV4-1; clone size: NA; D gene: NA; J gene: TRBJ2-3
CDR3 DNA: TGTGCCATCAGCGGGGGGGGCCCCGAGCAGTACTTC; CDR3 protein: CAISGGGPEQYF; V gene: TRBV10-3; clone size: once; D gene: TRBD2; J gene: TRBJ2-7
CDR3 DNA: TGTGCCAGCAGCTTCCGACAGGGCTGGACCTACGAGCAGTACTTC; CDR3 protein: CASSFRQGWTYEQYF; V gene: TRBV7-7; clone size: many; D gene: TRBD1; J gene: TRBJ2-7
CDR3 DNA: TGTGCCAGCAGCTTAGGGATAAGCGGGGGGAACGAGCAGTACTTC; CDR3 protein: CASSLGISGGNEQYF; V gene: TRBV7-9; clone size: few; D gene: TRBD2; J gene: TRBJ2-7
CDR3 DNA: TGTGCTAGTGGTTTGGGGGGGTGGACCGGGGAGCTGTTTTTT; CDR3 protein: CASGLGGWTGELFF; V gene: TRBV12-5; clone size: NA; D gene: NA; J gene: TRBJ2-2
CDR3 DNA: TGCAGTGCTCCAACGGACAGGGTTCTTGGAGAGCTGTTTTTT; CDR3 protein: CSAPTDRVLGELFF; V gene: TRBV20-1; clone size: NA; D gene: TRBD1; J gene: TRBJ2-2
CDR3 DNA: TGTGCCAGCAGTCTGTCTAGGACAGGCTATGGCTACACCTTC; CDR3 protein: CASSLSRTGYGYTF; V gene: TRBV7-3; clone size: NA; D gene: TRBD1; J gene: TRBJ1-2
CDR3 DNA: TGCAGTGCAGACGGCCAGGGTCCCAGCTCCTACAATGAGCAGTTCTTC; CDR3 protein: CSADGQGPSSYNEQFF; V gene: TRBV20-1; clone size: NA; D gene: NA; J gene: TRBJ2-1
CDR3 DNA: TGTGCCAGCAGCCAGGGGCCTCAAGGCGAGCAGTACTTC; CDR3 protein: CASSQGPQGEQYF; V gene: TRBV7-2; clone size: many; D gene: NA; J gene: TRBJ2-7
CDR3 DNA: TGTGCCAGCAGCCAGCCCGCCTTGACAGACACAGATACGCAGTATTTT; CDR3 protein: CASSQPALTDTDTQYF; V gene: TRBV7-2; clone size: NA; D gene: NA; J gene: TRBJ2-3
CDR3 DNA: TGTGCCAGCAGCGCGGGGGATAAAGAGACCCAGTACTTC; CDR3 protein: CASSAGDKETQYF; V gene: TRBV5-8; clone size: many; D gene: TRBD2; J gene: TRBJ2-5
CDR3 DNA: TGTGCCACCCGGGCCCACTATGGCTACACCTTC; CDR3 protein: CATRAHYGYTF; V gene: TRBV2; clone size: NA; D gene: NA; J gene: TRBJ1-2